Following are 9 T cell receptor beta chains from one sample sequenced in a study of cytomegalovirus exposure and HLA in healthy donors (dated by TCRdb to between 2016 and 2019). The library was obtained by the immunoSEQ multiplex PCR assay. For the multiplex PCR, a mixture combining 60 forward primers for TCR Vbeta segments and 13 reverse primers for TCR Jbeta segments was used. Held by TCRdb, this immuneACCESS table contains in-frame sequences only and omits some clones. Under half of the omission traces to an unresolved V gene where checked; the cause of the rest is unknown. This sample holds 65,000 to 85,000 clones; over 9.5% were observed only once. The leading ten clones occupy roughly a quarter of the sample. The sequencing sample was made of PBMCs. Receptor source: a man aged 55 to 70 in good health and CMV-seropositive.

The J gene is TRBJ1-1, the V gene TRBV5-6, with a possible D match to TRBD1 (6 bases). The germline V and J ends were trimmed by 3 bases and 3 bases, with 18 bases remaining between them. Germline CDR1 is SGHDT and CDR2 is YYEEEE. The CDR3 length is 16 residues. The CDR3 reads CASSYKSGVFYTEAFF. Written as DNA, the CDR3 is TGTGCCAGCAGCTATAAATCAGGGGTCTTCTACACTGAAGCTTTCTTT. Based on the CDR3 plus reference TRBV5-6 and TRBJ1-1, the full variable domain is DAGVTQSPTHLIKTRGQQVTLRCSPKSGHDTVSWYQQALGQGPQFIFQYYEEEERQRGNFPDRFSGHQFPNYSSELNVNALLLGDSALYLCASSYKSGVFYTEAFFGQGTRLTVV.

The chain combines TRBV7-2 with TRBJ1-2, with 8 bases that match TRBD1. This CDR3 comprises 16 residues. V was clipped by 6 bases and J by 3 bases; unmatched bases: 12. CDR1 and CDR2 (germline): SGHTA, FQGNSA. CDR3 loop: CASRLWEGTGDYGYTF. The CDR3 DNA reads TGTGCCAGCAGACTCTGGGAGGGGACAGGAGACTATGGCTACACCTTC.

The rearrangement joins TRBV30 to TRBJ2-7; 11 positions match TRBD2. In germline, CDR1 is GTSNPN, CDR2 SVGIG (reference sequence). CDR3 length equals 13 residues. With V trimmed by 3 bases and J by 5 bases, 3 bases remained unmatched. As DNA, the CDR3 is TGTGCCTGGAGACTAGCGGGAGCCCACGAGCAGTACTTC. This encodes CAWRLAGAHEQYF.

This clone appeared once. The chain employs TRBV27 and TRBJ2-7, with D possibly matching TRBD1 (6 bases). V shed 6 bases and J shed 4 bases, with 19 bases lying between them. CDR1 is MNHEY, CDR2 SMNVEV, per germline (reference sequence). The CDR3 runs to 15 residues. The CDR3 here is CASSLGAGVGYEQYF. CDR3 DNA: TGTGCCAGCAGCCTCGGGGCAGGGGTGGGGTACGAGCAGTACTTC.

V and J are TRBV30 and TRBJ1-6; D unresolved. The germline V gene encodes CDR1 GTSNPN and CDR2 SVGIG (reference sequence). The CDR3 spans 11 residues. V was trimmed by 4 bases and J by 7 bases, leaving 5 bases between them. The CDR3 DNA reads TGTGCCTGGACTAGAAATTCACCCCTCCACTTT. This encodes CAWTRNSPLHF.

This clone appeared a few times. V is TRBV6-6 and J is TRBJ2-7, with D perhaps matching TRBD1 (6 bases). The germline V gene has CDR1 MNHNY and CDR2 SVGAGI (reference sequence). V was clipped by 6 bases and J by 2 bases, with 11 bases between them. The CDR3 has 13 amino acids. CDR3 sequence: CASSYTGTYEQYV. CDR3 in DNA: TGTGCCAGCAGCTACACAGGGACCTACGAGCAGTACGTC.

This chain uses TRBV30 with TRBJ2-5; 7 bases match TRBD1. Germline lookup yields CDR1 GTSNPN and CDR2 SVGIG (reference sequence). Trimming removed 4 bases from V and 4 bases from J; junction bases left unmatched: 9. This CDR3 contains 14 residues. The CDR3 DNA sequence: TGTGCCTGGAAACCCGGGACAGCAAGAGAGACCCAGTACTTC. Encoded protein: CAWKPGTARETQYF.

J is TRBJ2-1 and V is TRBV28; TRBD2 agrees at 13 bases. CDR1 and CDR2 from the germline V gene are MDHEN and SYDVKM. With V trimmed by 5 bases and J by 2 bases, 3 bases remained unmatched. This CDR3 spans 16 amino acids. The CDR3 coding sequence is TGTGCCAGCAGTACACTAGCGGGAGGGCCCTACAATGAGCAGTTCTTC. Translating gives CASSTLAGGPYNEQFF.

V gene TRBV4-2 combines with J gene TRBJ2-2; 7 bases agree with TRBD2. V was clipped by 0 bases and J by 2 bases; unmatched bases: 3. From germline, CDR1 is LGHNA and CDR2 YNFKEQ. There are 16 residues in the CDR3. The CDR3 loop is CASSQDPGGNTGELFF. In nucleotides, the CDR3 is TGTGCCAGCAGCCAAGATCCGGGGGGAAACACCGGGGAGCTGTTTTTT.